Presented here are 29 T cell receptor beta chains from one specimen sequenced in a study of blood T cell repertoires in COVID-19. Generated by immunoSEQ multiplex PCR, the TCRdb table keeps only in-frame clones and is missing some. The sample has some 320,000 clones, 70% to 90% seen once. The sample taken for sequencing was peripheral blood. The receptors were gathered from a woman aged 25-40 years who had recovered from COVID-19.

This chain uses TRBV2 with TRBJ2-7; the match to TRBD2 covers 8 bases. Germline V gene sequence: CDR1 SNHLY, CDR2 FYNNEI. The CDR3 is made up of 14 amino acids. After removal of 5 bases from V and 5 bases from J, the junction contained 8 bases not matched to a gene. CDR3 DNA: TGTGCCAGCAGTTTTCGGGGGGGCTTAGACGAGCAGTACTTC. Its translation is CASSFRGGLDEQYF.

The chain recombines TRBV2 with TRBJ2-3, with a weak D call TRBD2 (6 bases). The V end was cut by 7 bases, the J end by 6 bases, with 14 bases between. This CDR3 region has 13 residues. CDR1 and CDR2 (germline): SNHLY, FYNNEI. CDR3 in amino acids: CASNRGSSDTQYF. The CDR3 region has the DNA TGTGCCAGCAATCGGGGGTCCTCGGATACGCAGTATTTT.

The chain recombines TRBV7-8 with TRBJ1-2; 11 nucleotides align to TRBD1. Trimming cost V 0 bases and J 5 bases; bases outside gene matches: 2. CDR3 length: 15 amino acids. Germline V gene data show CDR1 as SGHVS and CDR2 as FQNEAQ. The CDR3 DNA is TGTGCCAGCAGCTTAGCGGGGACAGGGGGATATGGCTACACCTTC. Translated, it gives CASSLAGTGGYGYTF.

The J gene is TRBJ1-5, the V gene TRBV7-9, with TRBD1 as a possible D gene (5 bases). This CDR3 is 14 amino acids long. V was pared by 5 bases and J by 7 bases, with 15 bases between. CDR1 and CDR2 (germline): SEHNR, FQNEAQ (reference sequence). The CDR3 here is CASSPGGSEQPQHF. CDR3 DNA sequence: TGTGCCAGCAGCCCCGGGGGGTCGGAGCAGCCCCAGCATTTT.

J is TRBJ1-1 and V is TRBV18; D may be TRBD1 (5 bases). Per the germline V gene, CDR1 is KGHSH and CDR2 is LQKENI. The CDR3 length is 13 residues. Trimming shortened V by 6 bases and J by 4 bases, and 12 bases separated the two germline ends. CDR3 sequence reads: CASSGQESTEAFF. The CDR3 coding sequence is TGTGCCAGCTCGGGGCAGGAGTCCACTGAAGCTTTCTTT.

This sequence joins TRBV15 and TRBJ1-3; unclear D gene. V lost 1 base, J lost 3 bases, and 10 bases lay in between. CDR1 LNHNV and CDR2 YYDKDF come from the germline V gene (reference sequence). CDR3 size: 15 residues. The CDR3 loop reads CATSRGGLDGNTIYF. CDR3 nucleotide sequence: TGTGCCACCAGCAGAGGAGGACTGGATGGAAACACCATATATTTT.

The chain couples TRBV11-2 to TRBJ2-1; 8 bases map to TRBD2. Germline V gene sequence: CDR1 SGHAT, CDR2 FQNNGV. This CDR3 has 15 amino acids. V dropped 3 bases and J dropped 7; count of bases not matched to a gene: 8. CDR3 region: CASSFGTSRANEQFF. The CDR3 nucleotides are TGTGCCAGCAGCTTCGGGACTAGTCGGGCGAATGAGCAGTTCTTC.

CDR3 residues: CASSGSGGGADTQYF. The CDR3 region has the DNA TGTGCCAGCAGCGGTAGCGGGGGGGGTGCTGATACGCAGTATTTT. The chain combines TRBV9 with TRBJ2-3; 11 positions agree with TRBD2. The germline CDR1 and CDR2 sequences are SGDLS and YYNGEE. The CDR3 is 15 amino acids. J was trimmed by 6 bases and V by 3 bases; bases with no gene match: 6. Together with reference TRBV9 and TRBJ2-3, the CDR3 gives the full variable domain: DSGVTQTPKHLITATGQRVTLRCSPRSGDLSVYWYQQSLDQGLQFLIQYYNGEERAKGNILERFSAQQFPDLHSELNLSSLELGDSALYFCASSGSGGGADTQYFGPGTRLTVL.

The rearrangement links TRBV27 to TRBJ1-4; 8 nucleotides line up with TRBD1. Germline values: CDR1 MNHEY, CDR2 SMNVEV (reference sequence). The CDR3 has 15 amino acids. Trimming cost V 5 bases and J 5 bases; bases outside gene matches: 7. This CDR3 reads CASSPLTGANEKLFF. DNA of the CDR3: TGTGCCAGCAGTCCACTGACAGGGGCCAATGAAAAACTGTTTTTT.

The CDR3 protein is CASTGRDRATYNSPLHF. The CDR3 nucleotides read TGTGCCAGCACCGGGAGAGACAGGGCAACCTATAATTCACCCCTCCACTTT. The chain links TRBV2 to TRBJ1-6; TRBD1 agrees at 7 bases. Germline loops: CDR1 SNHLY, CDR2 FYNNEI. With V trimmed by 7 bases and J by 2 bases, 11 bases remained unmatched. This CDR3 has 17 residues.

V is TRBV14 and J is TRBJ1-1; a possible D gene is TRBD1 (6 bases). With 4 bases removed from V and 0 bases from J, the gap between germline ends came to 21 bases. Per germline, CDR1 SGHDN and CDR2 FVKESK. This CDR3 has 18 residues. The CDR3 sequence: CASSPLYGQGLVNTEAFF. The CDR3 DNA follows: TGTGCCAGCAGCCCTCTGTACGGGCAGGGGTTGGTGAACACTGAAGCTTTCTTT.

Worth noting for this clone: One junction end does not reproduce the germline sequence, and a read error may be involved. This chain uses TRBV6-1 with TRBJ1-2, with a possible D match to TRBD1 (6 bases). The germline V gene has CDR1 MNHNS and CDR2 SASEGT. This CDR3 contains 12 residues. DNA of the CDR3: TGTGCCAGCAGTCAAGCACAGGGCGGCTACACCTTC. The encoded protein is CASSQAQGGYTF.

CDR3 loop: CASSPTLSPGNSPLHF. DNA of the CDR3: TGTGCCAGCAGCCCGACTTTATCTCCCGGTAATTCACCCCTCCACTTT. This sequence joins TRBV9 and TRBJ1-6; D uncertain. Trimming took 4 bases from V and 6 from J, leaving 17 bases between them. Germline V gene lookup returns CDR1 SGDLS and CDR2 YYNGEE. The CDR3 is made up of 16 amino acids.

V gene TRBV19 combines with J gene TRBJ1-4; 7 nucleotides line up with TRBD1. CDR1 is LNHDA and CDR2 is SQIVND in the germline V gene (reference sequence). V gave up 6 bases and J gave up 3 bases; unmatched junction bases: 7. The CDR3 spans 15 residues. The DNA of the CDR3 is TGTGCCAGTAGAGGACAGGAATCAGCTAATGAAAAACTGTTTTTT. It is translated as CASRGQESANEKLFF.

This rearrangement joins TRBV11-2 to TRBJ2-1; a possible D gene is TRBD2 (5 bases). The CDR3 covers 15 residues. V was shortened by 7 bases and J by 5 bases, with 18 bases between the two germline ends. Per germline, CDR1 SGHAT and CDR2 FQNNGV. DNA of the CDR3: TGTGCCAGCACCCGCGAGGGATACCCTCACAATGAGCAGTTCTTC. This sequence encodes CASTREGYPHNEQFF. Drawing the rest from reference TRBV11-2 and TRBJ2-1, the complete variable domain is EAGVAQSPRYKIIEKRQSVAFWCNPISGHATLYWYQQILGQGPKLLIQFQNNGVVDDSQLPKDRFSAERLKGVDSTLKIQPAKLEDSAVYLCASTREGYPHNEQFFGPGTRLTVL.

This sequence joins TRBV4-1 and TRBJ1-4, with 7 positions matching TRBD1. In germline, CDR1 is MGHRA, CDR2 YSYEKL. This CDR3 has 17 amino acids. V lost 4 bases and J lost 7; bases outside the gene matches: 15. CDR3 protein: CASSLGIGDSGSEKLFF. CDR3 DNA: TGCGCCAGCAGCCTGGGGATAGGGGACAGTGGTAGTGAAAAACTGTTTTTT.

The V call is TRBV9, the J call TRBJ2-7, with TRBD1 as a possible D gene (5 bases). The V end lost 7 bases, the J end lost 8 bases, and 22 bases lay between the germline ends. CDR3 size: 14 residues. Germline V CDR1 and CDR2: SGDLS, YYNGEE. The CDR3 loop reads CASAETAPATKQYF. DNA of the CDR3: TGTGCCAGCGCGGAGACAGCCCCGGCAACGAAGCAGTACTTC.

The rearrangement uses TRBV11-2 and TRBJ2-3, with 10 bases lining up with TRBD2. Germline loops: CDR1 SGHAT, CDR2 FQNNGV. This CDR3 is built from 17 residues. J gave up 2 bases and V 1 base, and 6 bases lay outside the gene matches. In DNA form, the CDR3 reads TGTGCCAGCAGCTTAGTTGCTAGCGGGAGATACACAGATACGCAGTATTTT. Its protein is CASSLVASGRYTDTQYF.

The chain recombines TRBV4-3 with TRBJ2-4; maybe TRBD1 (6 bases). Deletions cut 2 bases from V and 3 bases from J, with 11 bases between. The CDR3 contains 15 residues. Germline-derived CDR1 and CDR2 are LGHNA and YSLEER. In DNA, the CDR3 is TGCGCCAGCAGCCAACTTCTGGGACACAAAAACATTCAGTACTTC. Protein product: CASSQLLGHKNIQYF.

The V gene is TRBV4-1, the J gene TRBJ2-7; 7 bases match TRBD2. Per the germline V gene, CDR1 is MGHRA and CDR2 is YSYEKL. V gave up 1 base and J gave up 3 bases; unmatched junction bases: 6. CDR3 length: 15 amino acids. The CDR3 nucleotides are TGCGCCAGCAGCCAAGGCGGGACTACAGTCTACGAGCAGTACTTC. It codes for CASSQGGTTVYEQYF.

The V gene is TRBV18, the J gene TRBJ1-2, with D perhaps matching TRBD1 (6 bases). Trimming pared 3 bases from V and 3 bases from J, leaving 11 bases between. The CDR3 is made up of 14 amino acids. Per germline, CDR1 KGHSH and CDR2 LQKENI. CDR3 protein: CASSPSGAHYGYTF. For the CDR3, the DNA is TGTGCCAGCTCACCCTCAGGGGCCCACTATGGCTACACCTTC. The variable domain in full, with the rest retrieved from reference TRBV18 and TRBJ1-2, is NAGVMQNPRHLVRRRGQEARLRCSPMKGHSHVYWYRQLPEEGLKFMVYLQKENIIDESGMPKERFSAEFPKEGPSILRIQQVVRGDSAAYFCASSPSGAHYGYTFGSGTRLTVV.

The V and J genes are TRBV10-3 and TRBJ1-1; TRBD1 might be the D (6 bases). This CDR3 is built from 16 residues. V dropped 2 bases and J dropped 1 base, with 14 bases sitting between them. The V gene's germline CDR1 is ENHRY and CDR2 SYGVKD. The CDR3 sequence is CAISEDGGPSNTEAFF. In nucleotides, the CDR3 is TGTGCCATCAGTGAGGATGGGGGCCCCTCGAACACTGAAGCTTTCTTT.

The chain uses TRBV2 and TRBJ1-1; a weak D match, TRBD1 (5 bases). The germline CDR1 and CDR2 sequences are SNHLY and FYNNEI. V was pared by 8 bases and J by 3 bases, with 13 bases between. CDR3 size: 13 residues. The CDR3 spells CASSRGMDTEAFF. The CDR3 nucleotides read TGTGCCAGCTCAAGGGGCATGGACACTGAAGCTTTCTTT. The full variable domain, rest sourced from reference TRBV2 and TRBJ1-1, is EPEVTQTPSHQVTQMGQEVILRCVPISNHLYFYWYRQILGQKVEFLVSFYNNEISEKSEIFDDQFSVERPDGSNFTLKIRSTKLEDSAMYFCASSRGMDTEAFFGQGTRLTVV.

This clone has a single count. In DNA, the CDR3 is TGCGCCAGCAGCCCCCAGACTAGTAATAATGAGCAGTTCTTC. Translated, it gives CASSPQTSNNEQFF. This chain uses TRBV5-1 with TRBJ2-1; D may be TRBD2 (6 bases). Trimming removed 4 bases at V and 7 bases at J, with 15 bases between. This CDR3 has 14 residues. Germline values: CDR1 SGHRS, CDR2 YFSETQ. Variable domain in full (rest from reference TRBV5-1 and TRBJ2-1): KAGVTQTPRYLIKTRGQQVTLSCSPISGHRSVSWYQQTPGQGLQFLFEYFSETQRNKGNFPGRFSGRQFSNSRSEMNVSTLELGDSALYLCASSPQTSNNEQFFGPGTRLTVL.

The V gene is TRBV6-4, the J gene TRBJ1-5; 10 bases agree with TRBD1. The CDR3 loop spans 14 amino acids. Losses at the gene ends were 5 bases for V and 5 bases for J; bases not matched to a gene: 3. Germline V gene lookup returns CDR1 MRHNA and CDR2 SNTAGT. CDR3 amino acids: CASSRQGADQPQHF. In DNA, the CDR3 is TGTGCCAGCAGTAGACAGGGGGCCGATCAGCCCCAGCATTTT.

The chain links TRBV29-1 to TRBJ2-7, with 10 bases matching TRBD2. CDR3 size: 15 residues. After removal of 2 bases from V and 4 bases from J, the junction contained 8 bases not matched to a gene. Germline assignment: CDR1 SQVTM and CDR2 ANQGSEA. The CDR3 DNA reads as TGCAGCGTTGAATGGGCTAGCGGGGGAGATTACGAGCAGTACTTC. This encodes CSVEWASGGDYEQYF.

About this clone itself: The junction differs from germline at one of its ends, possibly a read error. Other DNA sequences in the sample encode the same CDR3. The gene calls are TRBV9 and TRBJ2-1; the match to TRBD1 covers 7 bases. Per the germline V gene, CDR1 is SGDLS and CDR2 is YYNGEE. This CDR3 is built from 17 residues. CDR3 coding DNA: TGTGCTAGCAGCCACAACACTAACCGGGACAGATACAATGAGCAGTTCTTC. Residues: CASSHNTNRDRYNEQFF. Using reference TRBV9 and TRBJ2-1 for the parts outside the CDR3, the full variable domain is DSGVTQTPKHLITATGQRVTLRCSPRSGDLSVYWYQQSLDQGLQFLIQYYNGEERAKGNILERFSAQQFPDLHSELNLSSLELGDSALYFCASSHNTNRDRYNEQFFGPGTRLTVL.

The CDR3 loop is CASSREGASNEQYF. The CDR3 nucleotides read TGCGCCAGCAGCCGGGAGGGGGCTTCCAACGAGCAGTACTTC. The chain is built from TRBV5-1 and TRBJ2-7, with TRBD2 as a possible D gene (8 bases). CDR1 and CDR2 (germline): SGHRS, YFSETQ. With 4 bases removed from V and 5 bases from J, the gap between germline ends came to 16 bases. CDR3 length equals 14 residues.

The rearrangement links TRBV7-2 to TRBJ2-1, with D tentatively TRBD2 (6 bases). V dropped 7 bases and J dropped 0 bases, with 13 bases sitting between them. The germline V gene has CDR1 SGHTA and CDR2 FQGNSA. The CDR3 loop spans 15 amino acids. The CDR3 here is CASIPAGHSYNEQFF. The CDR3 DNA reads as TGTGCCAGCATCCCAGCGGGCCACTCCTACAATGAGCAGTTCTTC.